The 2 T cell receptor beta chains reported below all come from one sample, sequenced in a study of CD8 T cells in Susac syndrome. RNA amounts of about 0.45 to 1 ug underwent reverse transcription with random hexamers. TCRdb reanalysed the immunoSEQ multiplex PCR reads using MiXCR and keeps one entry per CDR3 protein. The sample yields tens of thousands of distinct CDR3 sequences, approximately 93% seen once. The sequencing input was CD4+ T cells from PBMCs. These receptors originate from a human donor with Susac syndrome.

The chain recombines TRBV25-1 with TRBJ2-3, with D possibly matching TRBD1 (6 bases). The CDR3 has 15 residues. V was cut by 6 bases and J by 0 bases, with 13 bases left in between. Germline CDR1 and CDR2: MGHDK and SYGVNS. In DNA form, the CDR3 reads TGTGCCAGCAGCGACAGGACTTCTAGCACAGATACGCAGTATTTT. Translation gives CASSDRTSSTDTQYF.

V is TRBV6-2 or TRBV6-3 and J is TRBJ1-1, with D uncertain. The V gene's germline CDR1 is MNHEY and CDR2 SVGEGT. CDR3 length: 12 amino acids. The V end lost 10 bases, the J end lost 0 bases, and 9 bases lay between the germline ends. This CDR3 is CATQLMNTEAFF. The DNA for the CDR3 is TGTGCCACCCAGTTAATGAACACTGAAGCTTTCTTT.